This T cell receptor (beta chain) was profiled in a study of CD8 T cells in ankylosing spondylitis. Study conclusions and caveats: Disease-linked clones were found to be CD8+ and relatively rare in peripheral blood. Ankylosing spondylitis blood appeared to be characterized by a TCR beta motif of 8 or 9 highly homologous variants.

For this clonotype: Its specificity is unknown.

Germline V gene lookup returns CDR1 SEHNR and CDR2 FQNEAQ (reference sequence). The CDR3 runs to 13 residues. V lost 5 bases and J lost 5, with 10 bases in between. TCRdb reprocessed the 5' RACE reads via MiXCR and lists one record per CDR3 protein. Counted here are under 450,000 distinct CDR3 sequences, 20% to 25% occurring once; the ten biggest clones make up less than 15%. The chain joins TRBV7-9 to TRBJ1-5, with unresolved D. The sequencing sample was made of blood, either unsorted or a sorted T cell fraction (not recorded which). The clonotype originates from a male donor with ankylosing spondylitis or in good health (not recorded which). The CDR3 DNA reads as TGTGCCAGCAGCCTCTCGCCCGATCAGCCCCAGCATTTT. This sequence encodes CASSLSPDQPQHF.